The present T cell receptor beta chain was sequenced within a study of blood T cell repertoires in COVID-19 (dated by TCRdb to 2019 to 2021). Regarding the study in general: Collaborator samples came from the United States, Italy and Spain and covered acute and convalescent phases of COVID-19. The repertoires were released in a freely available public database intended as a resource for research on the immune response to SARS-CoV-2. A de-identified subject ID, COVID-19 status, age in years and sex were almost always included in the sample metadata. The samples were drawn from the first 160 participants of the ongoing ImmuneRACE study and from 1,254 subjects provided by 6 global collaborators. Where available, HLA class I and class II types were obtained from metadata supplied by the sample provider rather than from assay-based typing. Subjects who had been exposed to COVID-19, were actively infected with it, or had recovered from it provided the deeply sampled blood TCRbeta repertoires that made up the dataset. The material from the prospective study consisted of cDNA or gDNA derived from T cells, B-cell-depleted T cells, or PBMCs. Results and caveats for the whole study, not just this receptor: The quantity of clinical and demographic metadata differed by source and by participant and was supplied without curation.

The immunoSEQ Assay, a bias-controlled multiplex PCR, was used to amplify TCRbeta CDR3 regions from genomic DNA. The authors' pipeline ran thus. Nucleated cell counts per sample were estimated from amplification of reference gene primers within the assay. To quantify the absolute abundance of each unique TCRbeta CDR3 rearrangement, sequence reads were collapsed and filtered. Productive Simpson clonality was computed per sample as the square root of Simpson's diversity index over productive rearrangements. TCRdb limited this immuneACCESS table to in-frame rearrangements with V and J called. A share of clones is missing; checked studies link under half to unresolved V genes, and the rest is unexplained. The V and J calls and clone size are taken from that table; D and trimming were inferred from the DNA. A total of fewer than 150,000 clones appear in this sample, approximately 89% of them only once. Roughly 4.5% of the sample is in the top ten clones.

With respect to this clone: Its antigen remains unidentified. Base qualities are missing; no much larger clone stands one base away.

The collaborating institutions used their own protocols to collect whole blood in K2EDTA tubes. For TCRbeta analysis, collaborators shipped samples as frozen whole blood, isolated PBMCs, or DNA extracted from either of those sample types. The cysteine opens and the phenylalanine closes a CDR3 of 18 amino acids. Only CDR3 DNA remains: 54 bases, in frame from the first base. V has 2 bases trimmed and J has 6 bases trimmed; junction bases matching no gene number 9. For CDR1 and CDR2, the germline V gene (reference sequence) lists LGHDT and YNNKEL. The source is a human donor in a cohort sampled during active COVID-19. Material for sequencing was peripheral blood. Here the chain combines TRBV3-1 (or the pseudogene TRBV3-2) and TRBJ2-5; the junction holds 16 bases that match TRBD2. The DNA reads as follows: TGTGCCAGCAGCCAATTCGGGACTAGCGGGGGGGCCGGCAAGACCCAGTACTTC. Its amino acids are CASSQFGTSGGAGKTQYF.